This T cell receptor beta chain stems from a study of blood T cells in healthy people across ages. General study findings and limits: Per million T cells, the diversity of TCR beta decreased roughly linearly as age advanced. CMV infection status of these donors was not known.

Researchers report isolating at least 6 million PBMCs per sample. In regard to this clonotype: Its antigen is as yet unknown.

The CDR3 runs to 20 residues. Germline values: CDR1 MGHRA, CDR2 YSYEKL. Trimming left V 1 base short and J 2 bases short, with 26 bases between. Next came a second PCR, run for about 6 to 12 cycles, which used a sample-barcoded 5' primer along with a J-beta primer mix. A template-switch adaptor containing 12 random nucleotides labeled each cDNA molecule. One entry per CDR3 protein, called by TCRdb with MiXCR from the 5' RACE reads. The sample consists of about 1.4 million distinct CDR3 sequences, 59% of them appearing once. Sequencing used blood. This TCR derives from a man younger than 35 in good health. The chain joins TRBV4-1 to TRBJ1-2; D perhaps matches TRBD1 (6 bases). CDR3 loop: CASSQGGRGGNWGLNYGYTF. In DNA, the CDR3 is TGCGCCAGCAGCCAAGGTGGGCGAGGGGGAAACTGGGGCCTGAACTATGGCTACACCTTC.